Listed below are T cell receptor beta chains from one sample, sequenced in a study of T cell changes during pregnancy in multiple sclerosis. This table comes from immunoSEQ multiplex PCR, and its TCRdb copy is limited to in-frame clones, with some not included. The profile shows approximately 12,000 clones, about 93% of them singletons. Sequencing was performed on CD4+ T cells from peripheral blood mononuclear cells, taken before pregnancy. The receptors shown here come from a female donor with multiple sclerosis, enrolled in a pregnancy study. Each CDR3 is given with its conserved first and last residue. The D gene is left open where the match is weak. The size entry is marked missing in some rows and otherwise reads once, few, many or a size class.

D gene	V gene	clone size	J gene	CDR3 protein	CDR3 DNA
-	TRBV7-9	-	TRBJ1-6	CASSLLGEGINSPLHF	TGTGCCAGCAGCTTATTGGGGGAGGGAATCAATTCACCCCTCCACTTT
-	TRBV21-1	-	TRBJ1-2	CASTSQEEYGYTF	TGTGCCAGCACCTCCCAGGAGGAGTATGGCTACACCTTC
-	TRBV5-6	-	TRBJ1-2	CASSFGTGGDGYTF	TGTGCCAGCAGCTTCGGTACGGGGGGCGATGGCTACACCTTC
-	TRBV4-1	-	TRBJ1-3	CASSGGGGTGNTIYF	TGCGCCAGCAGTGGGGGGGGAGGGACTGGAAACACCATATATTTT
TRBD1	TRBV14	-	TRBJ2-7	CASSLPGQGPYEQYF	TGTGCCAGCAGCCTGCCGGGACAGGGTCCCTACGAGCAGTACTTC
TRBD2	TRBV2	once	TRBJ2-1	CASSGDSGTTSSYNEQFF	TGTGCCAGCAGTGGCGATAGCGGGACGACGAGCTCCTACAATGAGCAGTTCTTC
-	TRBV7-9	few	TRBJ1-3	CASSLGAAGNTIYF	TGTGCCAGCAGCTTAGGGGCTGCTGGAAACACCATATATTTT
-	TRBV2	-	TRBJ2-5	CASRFLGGQETQYF	TGTGCCAGCAGATTTCTCGGGGGCCAAGAGACCCAGTACTTC
TRBD1	TRBV6-5	-	TRBJ1-3	CASSATGNSGNTIYF	TGTGCCAGCAGTGCGACAGGGAACTCTGGAAACACCATATATTTT
TRBD1	TRBV25-1	-	TRBJ2-7	CASSPGQPSNYEQYF	TGTGCCAGCAGTCCGGGACAGCCCTCCAACTACGAGCAGTACTTC
TRBD1	TRBV15	-	TRBJ2-2	CATSRDEGASTGELFF	TGTGCCACCAGCAGAGATGAGGGGGCGAGCACCGGGGAGCTGTTTTTT
TRBD2	TRBV2	-	TRBJ2-5	CASSEFTSGGSFGYF	TGTGCCAGCAGTGAATTTACTAGCGGGGGGTCCTTCGGGTACTTC
-	TRBV4-1	-	TRBJ1-1	CASSQERAGGEAFF	TGCGCCAGCAGCCAAGAGAGGGCCGGGGGTGAAGCTTTCTTT
TRBD1	TRBV6-1	-	TRBJ1-5	CAVKTGGNQPQHF	TGTGCCGTCAAGACAGGGGGCAATCAGCCCCAGCATTTT